Below are 30 T cell receptor beta chains sequenced from a single sample in a study of blood T cell repertoires in COVID-19. TCRdb's table, derived via immunoSEQ multiplex PCR, lists solely in-frame clones and lacks some. The sample gives about 97,000 clones, approximately 87% of which show up once; 15% is in the top ten. The source material was peripheral blood. These receptors were taken from a human donor in a cohort sampled during active COVID-19.

This clone showed up just once. This chain uses TRBV27 with TRBJ1-4; 9 nucleotides line up with TRBD1. The ends lost 6 bases at V and 8 bases at J; junction bases unmatched: 10. CDR1 MNHEY and CDR2 SMNVEV come from the germline V gene (reference sequence). This CDR3 contains 15 residues. CDR3 amino acids: CASRRTGTGREKLFF. CDR3 in DNA: TGTGCCAGCAGGCGTACCGGGACAGGGCGCGAAAAACTGTTTTTT.

The rearrangement joins TRBV14 to TRBJ2-7; no clear D gene. The germline V gene has CDR1 SGHDN and CDR2 FVKESK. Trimming cost V 0 bases and J 0 bases, with 6 bases left between them. The CDR3 runs to 14 residues. CDR3: CASSQDVSSYEQYF. CDR3 sequence (DNA): TGTGCCAGCAGCCAAGATGTCTCCTCCTACGAGCAGTACTTC.

The chain joins TRBV4-1 to TRBJ2-1; 11 bases are shared with TRBD2. CDR3 length equals 16 residues. The germline V gene encodes CDR1 MGHRA and CDR2 YSYEKL. The J segment lost 10 bases and the V segment lost 3 bases, leaving 11 bases of the junction unmatched. DNA of the CDR3: TGCGCCAGCAGCCAGGATAGCGGGGGGGCCTTAAGGGAGCAGTTCTTC. This sequence encodes CASSQDSGGALREQFF.

The rearrangement uses TRBV7-3 and TRBJ2-3; D is unclear. CDR1 is SGHTA and CDR2 is FQGTGA in the germline V gene. This CDR3 is built from 14 residues. The V gene lost 5 bases and the J gene lost 4 bases, with 13 bases spanning the gap. CDR3 sequence: CASSPRSWADTQYF. CDR3 DNA: TGTGCCAGCAGCCCCAGGTCGTGGGCAGATACGCAGTATTTT.

This clone was found once. The chain joins TRBV27 to TRBJ1-6, with TRBD1 matching 7 bases. The CDR3 contains 14 residues. V shed 3 bases and J 8 bases; nucleotides not matched to a gene: 4. Germline lookup yields CDR1 MNHEY and CDR2 SMNVEV (reference sequence). CDR3 coding DNA: TGTGCCAGCAGTTTTCGACAGGGTCATTCACCCCTCCACTTT. Protein: CASSFRQGHSPLHF.

The count of this clone is one. Other DNA sequences in the sample encode the same CDR3. The chain links TRBV6-6 to TRBJ1-2; TRBD1 is a possible D gene (6 bases). Germline V gene lookup returns CDR1 MNHNY and CDR2 SVGAGI (reference sequence). The CDR3 has 14 residues. Trimming took 1 base from V and 2 from J, leaving 8 bases between them. The DNA of the CDR3 is TGTGCCAGCAGTTACTTAACAGGGAACTATGGCTACACCTTC. Amino acids: CASSYLTGNYGYTF.

This chain joins TRBV29-1 and TRBJ1-1; a weak D match, TRBD1 (5 bases). V shed 2 bases and J shed 6 bases, with 7 bases lying between them. This CDR3 comprises 11 residues. The germline CDR1 and CDR2 sequences are SQVTM and ANQGSEA. In nucleotides, the CDR3 is TGCAGCGTTGAAAGGGGCCCTGAAGCTTTCTTT. Its protein is CSVERGPEAFF. The complete variable domain, with remaining parts taken from reference TRBV29-1 and TRBJ1-1, reads SAVISQKPSRDICQRGTSLTIQCQVDSQVTMMFWYRQQPGQSLTLIATANQGSEATYESGFVIDKFPISRPNLTFSTLTVSNMSPEDSSIYLCSVERGPEAFFGQGTRLTVV.

The chain joins TRBV7-6 to TRBJ2-3; D possibly corresponds to TRBD2 (5 bases). Germline loops: CDR1 SGHVS, CDR2 FNYEAQ. With 1 base removed from V and 5 bases from J, the gap between germline ends came to 22 bases. The CDR3 runs to 18 residues. The CDR3 protein is CASSLGVQRDYPGDTQYF. The CDR3 DNA reads as TGTGCCAGCAGCTTAGGAGTTCAGCGAGACTACCCCGGAGATACGCAGTATTTT. The full variable domain, with the rest looked up from reference TRBV7-6 and TRBJ2-3, is GAGVSQSPRYKVTKRGQDVALRCDPISGHVSLYWYRQALGQGPEFLTYFNYEAQQDKSGLPNDRFSAERPEGSISTLTIQRTEQRDSAMYRCASSLGVQRDYPGDTQYFGPGTRLTVL.

DNA for the CDR3: TGTGCCAGCAGCCAAACAACTAGCGGGAGCCTAGCCAAAAACATTCAGTACTTC. Translating it yields CASSQTTSGSLAKNIQYF. This chain uses TRBV14 with TRBJ2-4, with 11 bases that match TRBD2. Germline V gives CDR1 SGHDN, CDR2 FVKESK. After removal of 2 bases from V and 0 bases from J, the junction contained 6 bases not matched to a gene. This CDR3 spans 18 amino acids.

The chain has TRBV19 and TRBJ1-1; TRBD1 matches 8 bases. V gave up 5 bases and J gave up 9 bases; unmatched junction bases: 11. The CDR3 is made up of 14 amino acids. Germline V CDR1 and CDR2: LNHDA, SQIVND (reference sequence). CDR3 nucleotide sequence: TGTGCCAGTAGTCCACGGACAGGGCAGGAGAAAGCTTTCTTT. It codes for CASSPRTGQEKAFF.

This clone has only one observation. The chain employs TRBV12-5 and TRBJ2-3; D may be TRBD1 (6 bases). The CDR3 contains 16 residues. V shed 0 bases and J shed 4 bases, with 14 bases lying between them. CDR1 and CDR2 (germline): LGHNT, FRNRAP. CDR3 sequence (DNA): TGTGCTAGTGGTTTGGTATCAGGGGTCGGAGCAGATACGCAGTATTTT. Translation: CASGLVSGVGADTQYF.

V usage is TRBV2 and J usage is TRBJ2-2; perhaps TRBD1 as D (5 bases). V shed 1 base and J shed 2 bases, with 23 bases lying between them. The CDR3 runs to 20 residues. Germline values: CDR1 SNHLY, CDR2 FYNNEI. The CDR3 here is CASSEGLTGLLFLNTGELFF. Written as DNA, the CDR3 is TGTGCCAGCAGTGAAGGGCTCACAGGATTACTTTTTTTAAACACCGGGGAGCTGTTTTTT.

The chain has TRBV6-2 or TRBV6-3 and TRBJ1-6; maybe TRBD1 (6 bases). Germline assignment: CDR1 MNHEY and CDR2 SVGEGT. Trimming cost V 5 bases and J 3 bases, with 14 bases left between them. The CDR3 length is 16 residues. CDR3 loop: CASSDLRGSYNSPLHF. As DNA, the CDR3 is TGTGCCAGCAGTGACCTCAGGGGCAGCTATAATTCACCCCTCCACTTT.

The gene calls are TRBV2 and TRBJ1-2; D is ambiguous. The CDR3 is 12 residues long. CDR1 and CDR2 from the germline V gene are SNHLY and FYNNEI. Between the trimmed V and J ends, which lost 6 bases and 8 bases, there was a span of 13 bases. The CDR3: CASSPDQYGYTF. CDR3 sequence (DNA): TGTGCCAGCAGCCCCGATCAGTACGGCTACACCTTC.

This clone was seen just once. The chain uses TRBV29-1 and TRBJ2-1; 9 positions match TRBD2. Trimming took 0 bases from V and 4 from J; bases not matched to a gene: 4. The length of the CDR3 is 15 residues. The germline CDR1 and CDR2 sequences are SQVTM and ANQGSEA. This CDR3 reads CSVEELAGQYNEQFF. Written as DNA, the CDR3 is TGCAGCGTTGAAGAACTAGCGGGCCAGTACAATGAGCAGTTCTTC.

The chain recombines TRBV11-2 with TRBJ2-2; a possible D gene is TRBD1 (7 bases). The CDR3 runs 16 residues. The V gene lost 7 bases and the J gene lost 5 bases, with 20 bases spanning the gap. CDR1 SGHAT and CDR2 FQNNGV come from the germline V gene. The CDR3, as DNA: TGTGCCAGCAAGTCAGTAGCAGGGGGGTGGACCGGGGAGCTGTTTTTT. Translated, it gives CASKSVAGGWTGELFF.

At least ten counts were recorded for this clone. The chain joins TRBV5-8 to TRBJ1-4; TRBD1 matches at 7 bases. Trimming removed 4 bases from V and 5 bases from J; junction bases left unmatched: 8. In germline, CDR1 is SGHTS, CDR2 YDEGEE. CDR3 length: 15 residues. CDR3 nucleotide sequence: TGTGCCAGCAGCCCCCCGGGACAGCTCAATGAAAAACTGTTTTTT. It codes for CASSPPGQLNEKLFF.

J is TRBJ1-1 and V is TRBV5-1, with D perhaps matching TRBD1 (6 bases). Germline CDR1 SGHRS, CDR2 YFSETQ. V was pared by 0 bases and J by 5 bases, with 11 bases between. This CDR3 has 14 residues. The CDR3 DNA reads as TGCGCCAGCAGCTTGGTTGCAGGGGATACTGAAGCTTTCTTT. This sequence encodes CASSLVAGDTEAFF.

This clone appeared once. The chain employs TRBV19 and TRBJ2-7; 11 nucleotides match TRBD1. Looked up from germline, CDR1 is LNHDA and CDR2 is SQIVND (reference sequence). The CDR3 has 15 residues. With 2 bases clipped from V and 4 bases from J, the junction kept 4 bases outside the gene matches. The CDR3 sequence is CASSIWDRGTYEQYF. The CDR3 DNA is TGTGCCAGTAGTATATGGGACAGGGGGACTTACGAGCAGTACTTC.

This chain links TRBV5-1 with TRBJ2-1; possibly TRBD2 for D (6 bases). This CDR3 region has 12 residues. The germline V gene encodes CDR1 SGHRS and CDR2 YFSETQ. Trimming took 2 bases from V and 8 from J, leaving 8 bases between them. The CDR3 sequence is CASSFSGDEQFF. The CDR3 DNA reads TGCGCCAGCAGCTTCTCGGGGGATGAGCAGTTCTTC.

The V and J genes are TRBV11-2 and TRBJ2-5, with D tentatively TRBD2 (6 bases). The V gene's germline CDR1 is SGHAT and CDR2 FQNNGV. The CDR3 extends over 16 amino acids. V dropped 7 bases and J dropped 1 base, with 19 bases sitting between them. The DNA of the CDR3 is TGTGCCAGCATCCGAGGGCGCGGGGAAACCCAAGAGACCCAGTACTTC. Translation: CASIRGRGETQETQYF.

The chain is built from TRBV24-1 and TRBJ1-2; D is undetermined. V was cut by 3 bases and J by 8 bases, with 15 bases left in between. The CDR3 is made up of 14 amino acids. Germline V gene sequence: CDR1 KGHDR, CDR2 SFDVKD. The chain's CDR3 is CATSDRGLREGYTF. CDR3 nucleotide sequence: TGTGCCACCAGTGATCGAGGACTTCGGGAAGGCTACACCTTC.

The chain combines TRBV5-4 with TRBJ2-1; 11 bases agree with TRBD2. V trimming: 3 bases; J trimming: 6 bases; junction bases outside the gene matches: 8. The CDR3 totals 16 residues. Germline V gene lookup returns CDR1 SGHNT and CDR2 YYREEE (reference sequence). CDR3 protein: CASSYASGGLVNEQFF. DNA of the CDR3: TGTGCCAGCAGCTATGCTAGCGGGGGGTTGGTCAATGAGCAGTTCTTC.

This clone was observed a few times. The chain is built from TRBV27 and TRBJ1-4; D is uncertain. This CDR3 comprises 16 residues. Germline V lookup: CDR1 MNHEY, CDR2 SMNVEV (reference sequence). Trimming left V 5 bases short and J 2 bases short, with 15 bases between. The CDR3 reads CASSPNPVATNEKLFF. The CDR3 bases are TGTGCCAGCAGTCCCAACCCAGTAGCTACTAATGAAAAACTGTTTTTT.

This clone was found a few times. The rearrangement uses TRBV5-4 and TRBJ1-6; 8 bases agree with TRBD1. V shed 4 bases, J shed 10 bases, and the junction held 13 bases outside the gene matches. The CDR3 is 16 residues long. The germline V gene encodes CDR1 SGHNT and CDR2 YYREEE (reference sequence). The DNA for the CDR3 is TGTGCCAGCAGCACCGGTGACAGGGGAAGGGGGTCACCCCTCCACTTT. Translated: CASSTGDRGRGSPLHF.

The V call is TRBV7-2, the J call TRBJ2-2; 9 bases match TRBD2. Per germline, CDR1 SGHTA and CDR2 FQGNSA. The CDR3 is made up of 17 amino acids. V gave up 7 bases and J gave up 3 bases; unmatched junction bases: 12. CDR3 nucleotide sequence: TGTGCCAGCAAGCGGGGGGCCCCAACACTCCACACCGGGGAGCTGTTTTTT. Protein sequence: CASKRGAPTLHTGELFF.

The chain uses TRBV18 and TRBJ1-4, with no clear D. The CDR3 loop spans 16 amino acids. The V end was cut by 2 bases, the J end by 8 bases, with 18 bases between. Germline CDR1 and CDR2: KGHSH and LQKENI. The CDR3 spells CASSPSAEGAGEKLFF. CDR3 coding DNA: TGTGCCAGCTCACCATCAGCCGAGGGCGCTGGAGAAAAACTGTTTTTT.

This clone was seen a few times. V gene TRBV6-2 or TRBV6-3 combines with J gene TRBJ1-1, with a tentative D call TRBD1 (6 bases). Germline CDR1 and CDR2: MNHEY and SVGEGT. Trimming left V 4 bases short and J 1 base short, with 13 bases between. CDR3 size: 15 residues. CDR3 bases: TGTGCCAGCAGTTCACCGGGACACAGGAACACTGAAGCTTTCTTT. Its translation is CASSSPGHRNTEAFF.

This chain links TRBV25-1 with TRBJ1-3, with 9 bases aligning to TRBD1. The ends lost 4 bases at V and 5 bases at J; junction bases unmatched: 6. The CDR3 consists of 15 residues. CDR1 and CDR2 from the germline V gene are MGHDK and SYGVNS. The CDR3 DNA reads TGTGCCAGCAGTGGGGGGGACAGGGACCGAAACACCATATATTTT. It specifies CASSGGDRDRNTIYF.

The V gene is TRBV18, the J gene TRBJ1-1, with D maybe TRBD1 (5 bases). The CDR3 spans 14 residues. Germline CDR1 and CDR2: KGHSH and LQKENI. Trimming cost V 0 bases and J 2 bases, with 7 bases left between them. CDR3 loop: CASSPPTVNTEAFF. CDR3 nucleotides: TGTGCCAGCTCACCACCGACAGTAAACACTGAAGCTTTCTTT.